What follows are 9 T cell receptor beta chains derived from one specimen sequenced in a study of CXCR3-negative and CXCR3-positive naive CD8 T cells. Researchers prepared the TRB cDNA libraries using 5' RACE with UMI labels. TCRdb reworked the 5' RACE reads into one entry per CDR3 protein, no DNA. The sample has 45,000 to 70,000 distinct CDR3 sequences. The specimen was memory CD8+ T cells from blood. Every receptor here comes from a human donor in good health. Some clones in this sample may be carry-over from other donors' samples.

V and J are TRBV6-5 and TRBJ2-1; TCRdb's assignment of TRBD1 cannot be checked, as there is no DNA. This CDR3 has 14 residues. In germline, CDR1 is MNHEY, CDR2 SVGAGI. CDR3 loop: CASSPYGTGNVGFF.

This clonotype is medium-sized (0.01 to 0.1%) by frequency. The CDR3 protein is CSARVPRGGNNEQFF. The rearrangement joins TRBV20-1 to TRBJ2-1; TCRdb selects TRBD2, and the lack of DNA leaves this call unchecked. Germline V gene sequence: CDR1 DFQATT, CDR2 SNEGSKA (reference sequence). This CDR3 is built from 15 residues.

This clonotype is labeled medium-sized based on frequency. The chain carries TRBV6-5 and TRBJ2-2; as DNA is missing, the TRBD1 call by TCRdb cannot be tested. The CDR3 loop spans 14 amino acids. Germline-derived CDR1 and CDR2 are MNHEY and SVGAGI. Here the CDR3 reads CASSDGQTTGELFF.

The V and J genes are TRBV5-6 and TRBJ1-1. CDR1 is SGHDT and CDR2 is YYEEEE in the germline V gene. This CDR3 spans 14 amino acids. The CDR3 is CASSFGFPDTEAFF.

The V gene is TRBV27, the J gene TRBJ2-1; TCRdb reports TRBD1, a call that lacks DNA to check it against. The CDR3 is 14 amino acids. Germline V lookup: CDR1 MNHEY, CDR2 SMNVEV (reference sequence). The CDR3 loop reads CASSFPPNYREQFF.

The chain has TRBV7-6 and TRBJ2-1; the D gene TCRdb calls, TRBD1, cannot be checked with no DNA. Germline CDR1 is SGHVS and CDR2 is FNYEAQ. The CDR3 has 17 amino acids. The chain's CDR3 is CASSHTEGQGAYNEQFF.

CDR3 residues: CASSPGGLAETQYF. V and J are TRBV28 and TRBJ2-5; TCRdb designates TRBD1, a call that cannot be tested without DNA. CDR1 and CDR2 (germline): MDHEN, SYDVKM. This CDR3 contains 14 residues.

This rearrangement joins TRBV20-1 to TRBJ1-1. The CDR3 loop spans 13 amino acids. Germline CDR1 and CDR2: DFQATT and SNEGSKA (reference sequence). The CDR3 protein is CSARVVGNTEAFF.

The CDR3 spells CSVEDPRGGDTQYF. The gene calls are TRBV29-1 and TRBJ2-3; TCRdb outputs TRBD1, but without DNA this stays unchecked. Germline CDR1 SQVTM, CDR2 ANQGSEA. CDR3 size: 14 residues.